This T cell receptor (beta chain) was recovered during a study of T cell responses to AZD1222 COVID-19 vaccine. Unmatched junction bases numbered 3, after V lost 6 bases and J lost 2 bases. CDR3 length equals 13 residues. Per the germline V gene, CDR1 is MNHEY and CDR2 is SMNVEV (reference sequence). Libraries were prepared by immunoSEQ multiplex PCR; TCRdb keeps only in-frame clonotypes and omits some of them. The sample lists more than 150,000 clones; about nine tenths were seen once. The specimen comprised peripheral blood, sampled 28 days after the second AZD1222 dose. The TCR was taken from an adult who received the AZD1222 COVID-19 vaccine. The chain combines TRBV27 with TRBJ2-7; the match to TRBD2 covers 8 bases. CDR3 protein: CASRDGGAYEQYF. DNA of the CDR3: TGTGCCAGCAGGGACGGGGGGGCCTACGAGCAGTACTTC.